Listed below are T cell receptor beta chains from one sample, sequenced in a study of CXCR3-negative and CXCR3-positive naive CD8 T cells. From the 5' RACE reads, TCRdb lists one entry per CDR3 protein and no DNA. Recorded for this sample: approximately 53,000 distinct CDR3 sequences. Material: memory CD8+ T cells from blood. These receptors originate from a human donor in good health. Some clones in this sample may be carry-over from other donors' samples. Each CDR3 is given with its conserved first and last residue. A clone size is listed for some rows: how often the clone was seen (once, few, many), or a class if it is expanded.

TRBJ2-5 15 TRBV7-2 . CASSPELALKETQYF
TRBJ2-1 19 TRBV29-1 . CSLASFVTSGEGSYNEQFF
TRBJ2-7 14 TRBV28 . CASSLRLASYEQYF
TRBJ2-3 14 TRBV6-4 . CASSDGGQADTQYF
TRBJ2-7 15 TRBV29-1 . CSVETSGGRLYEQYF
TRBJ1-3 20 TRBV10-3 . CAISESLKERRGSSGNTIYF
TRBJ2-4 14 TRBV5-5 . CASSLGLAKNIQYF
TRBJ2-5 16 TRBV7-9 . CASSLGSAGIGETQYF
TRBJ1-1 12 TRBV29-1 medium-sized CSVEGYLTEAFF
TRBJ1-2 17 TRBV20-1 . CSARDKKASGNPYGYTF
TRBJ2-1 15 TRBV6-4 . CASSEASVGVGEQFF
TRBJ2-3 16 TRBV27 . CASSFQPLAGTDTQYF
TRBJ2-7 15 TRBV15 . CATSEAGGSPYEQYF
TRBJ2-6 14 TRBV15 . CATSLGSGANVLTF
TRBJ1-2 21 TRBV7-3 . CASSVESAGTDNPALNYGYTF
TRBJ2-7 13 TRBV6-6 . CASKADLSYEQYF
TRBJ1-4 12 TRBV11-2 . CASSLDLRSLFF
TRBJ2-7 15 TRBV29-1 . CSVEGGDLGEYEQYF
TRBJ2-1 15 TRBV11-3 . CASSLDQSSYNEQFF
TRBJ2-1 13 TRBV3-1 . CASSQESGNEQFF
TRBJ2-1 12 TRBV29-1 . CSLYIGGNEQFF
TRBJ2-3 15 TRBV5-5 . CASGHTGDSTDTQYF
TRBJ2-7 13 TRBV19 . CASTSPMGVEQYF
TRBJ2-1 20 TRBV7-3 . CASSLTSGGTVKDSYNEQFF
TRBJ1-5 16 TRBV7-7 . CASSRTGIGGNQPQHF
TRBJ2-2 14 TRBV25-1 . CASSILAFGGELFF
TRBJ2-5 14 TRBV6-5 . CATAGTGAQETQYF
TRBJ1-6 15 TRBV6-2/TRBV6-3 . CASSYSAQGLSPLHF
TRBJ2-7 15 TRBV20-1 . CSARTFSSDASEQYF
TRBJ1-1 15 TRBV28 . CATLTGAMVVTEAFF
TRBJ2-5 15 TRBV6-2/TRBV6-3 . CASSYNGLPTETQYF
TRBJ2-3 12 TRBV29-1 . CSVATSTDTQYF
TRBJ2-5 14 TRBV6-5 . CASSYSLNQETQYF
TRBJ2-6 19 TRBV6-5 . CASSYYPGLFSSGANVLTF
TRBJ1-5 15 TRBV7-9 . CASSPFRDSNQPQHF
TRBJ2-3 15 TRBV28 . CASSVLADSTDTQYF
TRBJ1-2 14 TRBV4-3 . CASSQEASAGGYTF
TRBJ1-1 15 TRBV2 . CASSDWATMNTEAFF
TRBJ1-5 15 TRBV5-5 . CASSLAGNSNQPQHF
TRBJ2-1 13 TRBV7-3 . CASSFGGSNEQFF
TRBJ2-2 14 TRBV29-1 . CSVEDGAGTGELFF
TRBJ2-1 12 TRBV3-1 . CASSPDYNEQLF
TRBJ2-1 16 TRBV4-3 . CASSQVLGGGHNEQFF
TRBJ1-4 14 TRBV29-1 . CSVRDSSTNEKLFF
TRBJ2-5 15 TRBV3-1 . CASSHESGVTETQYF
TRBJ1-2 14 TRBV28 . CASSPDRGLGGYTF
TRBJ1-2 14 TRBV2 . CASRPGQSNYGYTF
TRBJ2-5 11 TRBV28 . CASSAGVLQYF
TRBJ2-7 16 TRBV13 . CASSFSPSGGLYEQYF